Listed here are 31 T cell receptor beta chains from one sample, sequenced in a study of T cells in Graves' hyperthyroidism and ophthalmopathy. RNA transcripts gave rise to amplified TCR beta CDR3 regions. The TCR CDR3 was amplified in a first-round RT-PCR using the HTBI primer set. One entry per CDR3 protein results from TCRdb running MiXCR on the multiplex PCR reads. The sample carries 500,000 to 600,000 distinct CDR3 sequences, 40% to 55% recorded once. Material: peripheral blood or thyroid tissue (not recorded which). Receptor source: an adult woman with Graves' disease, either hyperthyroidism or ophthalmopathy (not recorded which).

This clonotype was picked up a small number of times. CDR3 loop: CAISAQGYEQYF. In DNA, the CDR3 is TGTGCCATCAGTGCGCAGGGCTACGAGCAGTACTTC. The chain uses TRBV10-3 and TRBJ2-7, with TRBD1 as a possible D gene (5 bases). V gave up 4 bases and J gave up 3 bases, with 7 bases separating them. CDR1 and CDR2 (germline): ENHRY, SYGVKD. The CDR3 covers 12 residues.

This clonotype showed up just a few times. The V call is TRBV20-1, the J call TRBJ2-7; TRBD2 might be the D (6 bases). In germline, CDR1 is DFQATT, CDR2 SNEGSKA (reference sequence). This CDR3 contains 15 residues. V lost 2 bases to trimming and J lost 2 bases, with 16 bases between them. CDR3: CSARPYNSGTYEQYF. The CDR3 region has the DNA TGCAGTGCTAGACCCTACAATAGCGGAACCTACGAGCAGTACTTC.

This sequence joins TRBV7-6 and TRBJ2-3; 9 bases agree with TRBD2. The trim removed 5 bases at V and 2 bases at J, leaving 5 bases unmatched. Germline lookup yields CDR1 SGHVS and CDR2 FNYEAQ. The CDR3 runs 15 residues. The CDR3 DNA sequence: TGTGCCAGCAGCCACCTAGCGGGGAACACAGATACGCAGTATTTT. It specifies CASSHLAGNTDTQYF.

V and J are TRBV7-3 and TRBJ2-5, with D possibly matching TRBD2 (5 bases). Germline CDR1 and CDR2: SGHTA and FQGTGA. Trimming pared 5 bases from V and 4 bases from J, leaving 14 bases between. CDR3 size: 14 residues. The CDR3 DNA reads TGTGCCAGCAGCGCTCCCGGCGGGTCAGAGACCCAGTACTTC. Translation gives CASSAPGGSETQYF.

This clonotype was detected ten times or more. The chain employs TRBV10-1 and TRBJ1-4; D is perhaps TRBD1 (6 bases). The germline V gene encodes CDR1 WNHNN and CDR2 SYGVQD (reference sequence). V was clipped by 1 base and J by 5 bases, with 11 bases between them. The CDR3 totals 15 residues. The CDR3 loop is CASSEWGDTNEKLFF. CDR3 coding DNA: TGCGCCAGCAGTGAGTGGGGGGACACGAATGAAAAACTGTTTTTT.

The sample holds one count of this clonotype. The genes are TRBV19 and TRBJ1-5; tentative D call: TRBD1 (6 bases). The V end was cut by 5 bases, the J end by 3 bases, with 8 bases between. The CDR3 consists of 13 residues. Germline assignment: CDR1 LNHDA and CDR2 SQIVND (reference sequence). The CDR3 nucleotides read TGTGCCAGTAGTTGGGACACCAATCAGCCCCAGCATTTT. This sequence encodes CASSWDTNQPQHF.

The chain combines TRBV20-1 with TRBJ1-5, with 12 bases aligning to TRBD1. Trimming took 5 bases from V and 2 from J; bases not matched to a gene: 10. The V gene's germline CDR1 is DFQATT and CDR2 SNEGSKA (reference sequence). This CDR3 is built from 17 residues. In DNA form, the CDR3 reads TGCAGTGCTTACCGGGACAGGGGGCTAAGTGGCAATCAGCCCCAGCATTTT. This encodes CSAYRDRGLSGNQPQHF.

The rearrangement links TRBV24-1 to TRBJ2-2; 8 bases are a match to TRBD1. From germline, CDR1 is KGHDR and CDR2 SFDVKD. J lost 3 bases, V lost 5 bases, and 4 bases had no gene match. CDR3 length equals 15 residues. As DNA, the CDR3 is TGTGCCACCAGTGCCCCGACAGGGGACACCGGGGAGCTGTTTTTT. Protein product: CATSAPTGDTGELFF.

Written as DNA, the CDR3 is TGCAGCTTTGGACTAGCGAACACCTACGAGCAGTACTTC. This gives the protein CSFGLANTYEQYF. The J gene is TRBJ2-7, the V gene TRBV29-1; TRBD2 aligns across 9 bases. J gave up 2 bases and V 8 bases, and 7 bases lay outside the gene matches. Germline V lookup: CDR1 SQVTM, CDR2 ANQGSEA. The CDR3 extends over 13 amino acids.

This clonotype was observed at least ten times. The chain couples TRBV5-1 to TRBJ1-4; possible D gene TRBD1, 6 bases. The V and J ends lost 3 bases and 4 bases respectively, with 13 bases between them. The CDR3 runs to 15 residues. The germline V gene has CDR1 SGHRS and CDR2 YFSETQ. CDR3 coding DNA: TGCGCCAGCAGCTCCGGACAGCCAAATAATGAAAAACTGTTTTTT. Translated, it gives CASSSGQPNNEKLFF.

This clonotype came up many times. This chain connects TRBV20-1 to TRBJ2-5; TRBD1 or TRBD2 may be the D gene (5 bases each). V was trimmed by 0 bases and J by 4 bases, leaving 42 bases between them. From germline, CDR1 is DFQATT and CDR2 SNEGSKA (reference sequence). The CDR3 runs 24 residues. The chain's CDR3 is CSARDPTVGKDRDPVWGIPETQYF. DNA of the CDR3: TGCAGTGCTAGAGATCCCACTGTCGGCAAAGATAGGGACCCAGTTTGGGGGATACCAGAGACCCAGTACTTC.

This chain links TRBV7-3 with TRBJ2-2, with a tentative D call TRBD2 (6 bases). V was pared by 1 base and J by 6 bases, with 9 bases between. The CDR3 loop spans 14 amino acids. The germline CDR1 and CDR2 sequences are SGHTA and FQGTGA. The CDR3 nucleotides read TGTGCCAGCAGCTTAAGACTAGGGGCCGGGGAGCTGTTTTTT. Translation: CASSLRLGAGELFF.

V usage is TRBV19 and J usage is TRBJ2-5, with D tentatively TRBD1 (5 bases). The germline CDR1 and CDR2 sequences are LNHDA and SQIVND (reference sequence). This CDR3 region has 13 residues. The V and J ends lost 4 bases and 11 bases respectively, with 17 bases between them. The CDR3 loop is CASSKEQASPQYF. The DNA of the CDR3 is TGTGCCAGTAGTAAAGAACAGGCCTCCCCACAGTACTTC.

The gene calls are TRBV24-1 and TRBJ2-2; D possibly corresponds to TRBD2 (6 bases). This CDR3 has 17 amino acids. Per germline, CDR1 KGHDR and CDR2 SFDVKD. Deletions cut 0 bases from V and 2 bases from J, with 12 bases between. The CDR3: CATSDLVRDSNTGELFF. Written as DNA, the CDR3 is TGTGCCACCAGTGATTTGGTCCGGGACTCCAACACCGGGGAGCTGTTTTTT.

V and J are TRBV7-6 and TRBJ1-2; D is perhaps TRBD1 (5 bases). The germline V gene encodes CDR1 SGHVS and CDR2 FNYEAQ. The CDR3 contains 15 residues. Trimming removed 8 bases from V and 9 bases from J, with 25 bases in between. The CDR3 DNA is TGTGCCAGCGTGGGACTAGCGGGAGGGGCGCGTCGCTACACCTTC. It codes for CASVGLAGGARRYTF.

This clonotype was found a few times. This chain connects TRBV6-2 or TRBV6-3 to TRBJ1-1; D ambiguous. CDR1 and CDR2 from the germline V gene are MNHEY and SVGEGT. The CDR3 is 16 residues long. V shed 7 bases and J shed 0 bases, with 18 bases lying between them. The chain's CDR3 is CASKTVTGRMNTEAFF. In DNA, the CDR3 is TGTGCCAGCAAGACCGTGACCGGGCGGATGAACACTGAAGCTTTCTTT.

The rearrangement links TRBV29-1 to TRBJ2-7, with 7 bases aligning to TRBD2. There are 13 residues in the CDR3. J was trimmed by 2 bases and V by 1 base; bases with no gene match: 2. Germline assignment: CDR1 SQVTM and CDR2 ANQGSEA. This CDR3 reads CSVEGGGPYEQYF. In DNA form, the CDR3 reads TGCAGCGTTGAAGGGGGGGGTCCCTACGAGCAGTACTTC.

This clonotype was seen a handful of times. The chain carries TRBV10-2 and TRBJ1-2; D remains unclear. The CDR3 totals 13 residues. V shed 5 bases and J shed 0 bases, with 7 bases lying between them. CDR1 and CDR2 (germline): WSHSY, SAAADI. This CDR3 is CASSPKANYGYTF. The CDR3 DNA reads TGCGCCAGCAGTCCGAAAGCTAACTATGGCTACACCTTC.

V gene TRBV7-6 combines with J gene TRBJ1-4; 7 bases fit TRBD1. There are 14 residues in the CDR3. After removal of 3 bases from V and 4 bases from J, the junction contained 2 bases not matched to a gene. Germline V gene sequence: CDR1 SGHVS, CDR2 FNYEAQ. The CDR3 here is CASSLTGLNEKLFF. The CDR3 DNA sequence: TGTGCCAGCAGCTTGACAGGGCTTAATGAAAAACTGTTTTTT.

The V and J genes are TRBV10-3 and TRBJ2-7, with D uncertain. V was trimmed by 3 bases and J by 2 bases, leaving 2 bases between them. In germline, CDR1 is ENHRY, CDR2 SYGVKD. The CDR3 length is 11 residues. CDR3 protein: CAISDAYEQYF. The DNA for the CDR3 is TGTGCCATCAGTGACGCCTACGAGCAGTACTTC.

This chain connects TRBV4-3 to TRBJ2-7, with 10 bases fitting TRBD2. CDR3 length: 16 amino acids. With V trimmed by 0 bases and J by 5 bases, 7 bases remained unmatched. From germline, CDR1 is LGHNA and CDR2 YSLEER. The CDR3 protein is CASSQESSGRGDEQYF. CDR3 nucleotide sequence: TGCGCCAGCAGCCAAGAGTCGAGCGGGAGGGGCGACGAGCAGTACTTC.

CDR3 sequence: CASSNRDYEQYF. The CDR3 DNA is TGTGCCAGCAGTAACCGGGACTACGAGCAGTACTTC. This rearrangement joins TRBV28 to TRBJ2-7, with a weak D call TRBD2 (5 bases). Germline loops: CDR1 MDHEN, CDR2 SYDVKM. V lost 5 bases and J lost 3, with 8 bases in between. The CDR3 runs 12 residues. The full variable domain, completed using reference TRBV28 and TRBJ2-7, is DVKVTQSSRYLVKRTGEKVFLECVQDMDHENMFWYRQDPGLGLRLIYFSYDVKMKEKGDIPEGYSVSREKKERFSLILESASTNQTSMYLCASSNRDYEQYFGPGTRLTVT.

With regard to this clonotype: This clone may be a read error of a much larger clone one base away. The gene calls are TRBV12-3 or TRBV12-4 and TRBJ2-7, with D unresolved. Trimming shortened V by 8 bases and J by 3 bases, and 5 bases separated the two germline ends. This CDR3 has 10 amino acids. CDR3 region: CASGLYEQYF. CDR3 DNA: TGTGCCAGCGGGCTCTACGAGCAGTACTTC.

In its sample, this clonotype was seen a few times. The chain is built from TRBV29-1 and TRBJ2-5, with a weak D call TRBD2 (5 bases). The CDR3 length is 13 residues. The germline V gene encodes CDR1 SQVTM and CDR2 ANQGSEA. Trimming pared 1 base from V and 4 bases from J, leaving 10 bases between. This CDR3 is CSVEGTLRETQYF. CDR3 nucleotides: TGCAGCGTTGAAGGGACTCTCCGAGAGACCCAGTACTTC. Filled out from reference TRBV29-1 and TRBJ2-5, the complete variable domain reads SAVISQKPSRDICQRGTSLTIQCQVDSQVTMMFWYRQQPGQSLTLIATANQGSEATYESGFVIDKFPISRPNLTFSTLTVSNMSPEDSSIYLCSVEGTLRETQYFGPGTRLLVL.

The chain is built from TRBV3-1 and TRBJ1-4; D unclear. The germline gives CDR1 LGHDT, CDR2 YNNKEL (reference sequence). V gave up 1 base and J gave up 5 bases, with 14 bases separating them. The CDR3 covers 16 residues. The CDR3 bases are TGTGCCAGCAGCCAAGGCAGGACCCGCGGGAATGAAAAACTGTTTTTT. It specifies CASSQGRTRGNEKLFF.

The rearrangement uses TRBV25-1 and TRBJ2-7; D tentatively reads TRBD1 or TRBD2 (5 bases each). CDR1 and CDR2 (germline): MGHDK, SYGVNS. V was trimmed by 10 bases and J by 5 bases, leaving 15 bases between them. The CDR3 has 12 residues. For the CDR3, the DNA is TGTGCCATCAATAAAGGGACCGACGAGCAGTACTTC. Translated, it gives CAINKGTDEQYF.

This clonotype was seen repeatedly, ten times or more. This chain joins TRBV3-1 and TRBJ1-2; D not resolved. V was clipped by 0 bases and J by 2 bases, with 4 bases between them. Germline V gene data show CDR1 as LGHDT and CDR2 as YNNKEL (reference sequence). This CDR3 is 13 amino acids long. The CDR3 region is CASSQDWNYGYTF. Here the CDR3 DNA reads TGTGCCAGCAGCCAAGACTGGAACTATGGCTACACCTTC. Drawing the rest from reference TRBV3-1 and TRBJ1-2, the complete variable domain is DTAVSQTPKYLVTQMGNDKSIKCEQNLGHDTMYWYKQDSKKFLKIMFSYNNKELIINETVPNRFSPKSPDKAHLNLHINSLELGDSAVYFCASSQDWNYGYTFGSGTRLTVV.

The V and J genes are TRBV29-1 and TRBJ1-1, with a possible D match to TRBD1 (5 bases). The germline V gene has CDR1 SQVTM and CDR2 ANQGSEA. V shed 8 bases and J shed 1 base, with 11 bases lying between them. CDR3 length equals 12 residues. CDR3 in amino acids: CSLTATNTEAFF. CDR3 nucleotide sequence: TGCAGCTTGACAGCTACGAACACTGAAGCTTTCTTT.

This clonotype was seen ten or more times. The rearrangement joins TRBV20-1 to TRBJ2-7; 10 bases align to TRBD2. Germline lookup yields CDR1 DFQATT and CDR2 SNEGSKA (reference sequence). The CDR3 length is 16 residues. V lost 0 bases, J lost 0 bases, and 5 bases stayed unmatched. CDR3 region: CSARDQGLADSYEQYF. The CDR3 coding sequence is TGCAGTGCTAGAGATCAAGGACTAGCGGACTCCTACGAGCAGTACTTC.

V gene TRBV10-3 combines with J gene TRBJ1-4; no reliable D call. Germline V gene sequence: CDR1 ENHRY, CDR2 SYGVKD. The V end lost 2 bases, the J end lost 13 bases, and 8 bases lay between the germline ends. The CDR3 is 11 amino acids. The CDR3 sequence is CAISEGIRLFF. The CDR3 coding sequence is TGTGCCATCAGTGAGGGAATAAGACTGTTTTTT.

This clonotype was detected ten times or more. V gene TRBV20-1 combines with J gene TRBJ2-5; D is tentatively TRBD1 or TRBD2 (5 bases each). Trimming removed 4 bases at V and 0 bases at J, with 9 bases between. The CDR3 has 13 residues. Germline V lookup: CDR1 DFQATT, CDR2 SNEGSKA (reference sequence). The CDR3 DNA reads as TGCAGTGCTACAGGGACGGACCAAGAGACCCAGTACTTC. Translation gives CSATGTDQETQYF.